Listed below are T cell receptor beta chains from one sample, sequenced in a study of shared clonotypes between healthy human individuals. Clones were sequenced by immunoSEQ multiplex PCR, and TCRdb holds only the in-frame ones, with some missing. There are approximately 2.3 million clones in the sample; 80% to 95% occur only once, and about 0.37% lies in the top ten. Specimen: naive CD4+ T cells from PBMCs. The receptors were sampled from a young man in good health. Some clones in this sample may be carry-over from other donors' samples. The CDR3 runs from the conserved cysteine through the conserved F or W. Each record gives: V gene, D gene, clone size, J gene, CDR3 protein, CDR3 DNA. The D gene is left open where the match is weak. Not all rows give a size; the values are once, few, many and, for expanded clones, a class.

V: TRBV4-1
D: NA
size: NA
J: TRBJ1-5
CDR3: CASSRWTENQPQHF
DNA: TGCGCCAGCAGTCGGTGGACCGAAAATCAGCCCCAGCATTTT

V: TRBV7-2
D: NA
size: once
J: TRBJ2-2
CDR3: CASSFSLGELFF
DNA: TGTGCCAGCAGCTTTTCGCTCGGGGAGCTGTTTTTT

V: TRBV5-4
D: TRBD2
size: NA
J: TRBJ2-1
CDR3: CASSSGTSGGVGYNEQFF
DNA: TGTGCCAGCAGCTCCGGGACTAGCGGAGGAGTAGGTTACAATGAGCAGTTCTTC

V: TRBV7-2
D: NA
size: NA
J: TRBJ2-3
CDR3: CASSLFLVAGSTDTQYF
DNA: TGTGCCAGCAGCTTATTTTTGGTGGCGGGTAGCACAGATACGCAGTATTTT

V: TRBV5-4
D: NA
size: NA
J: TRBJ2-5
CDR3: CASSLVGQLETQYF
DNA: TGTGCCAGCAGCTTGGTTGGGCAGTTGGAGACCCAGTACTTC

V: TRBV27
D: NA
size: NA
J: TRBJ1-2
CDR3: CASSLNPGIAVYKREGGYTF
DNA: TGTGCCAGCAGTTTAAACCCCGGAATTGCGGTGTATAAGAGGGAAGGTGGCTACACCTTC

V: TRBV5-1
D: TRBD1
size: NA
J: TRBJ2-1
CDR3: CASSAGQGYNEQFF
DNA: TGCGCCAGCAGCGCCGGACAGGGGTACAATGAGCAGTTCTTC

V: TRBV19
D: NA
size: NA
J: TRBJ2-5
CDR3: CASSIFFMAGDSETQYF
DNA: TGTGCCAGTAGTATCTTCTTCATGGCAGGGGATTCTGAGACCCAGTACTTC

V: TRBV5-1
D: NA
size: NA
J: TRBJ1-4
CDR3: CASSLDPTVAQGGEKLFF
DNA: TGCGCCAGCAGCTTGGATCCTACGGTCGCACAGGGAGGCGAAAAACTGTTTTTT

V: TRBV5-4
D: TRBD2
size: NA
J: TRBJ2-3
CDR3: CASSLVIAGGPDTQYF
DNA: TGTGCCAGCAGCTTGGTTATAGCGGGAGGGCCAGATACGCAGTATTTT

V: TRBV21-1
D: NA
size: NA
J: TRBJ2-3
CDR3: CASSKAVRPDTQYF
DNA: TGTGCCAGCAGCAAAGCGGTGCGGCCCGATACGCAGTATTTT

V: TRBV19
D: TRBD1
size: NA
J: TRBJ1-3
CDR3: CASSAIHRGLKSLSGNTIYF
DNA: TGTGCCAGTAGTGCGATACACAGGGGCTTAAAGTCCCTCTCTGGAAACACCATATATTTT

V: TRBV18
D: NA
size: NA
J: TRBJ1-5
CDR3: CASSPGEYSNQPQHF
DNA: TGTGCCAGCTCACCAGGAGAATATAGCAATCAGCCCCAGCATTTT

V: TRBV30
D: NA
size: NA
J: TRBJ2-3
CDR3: CAWGGGAADTQYF
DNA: TGTGCCTGGGGTGGGGGAGCTGCAGATACGCAGTATTTT

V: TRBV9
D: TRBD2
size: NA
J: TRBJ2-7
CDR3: CASSTSGNSYEQYF
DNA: TGTGCCAGCAGCACTAGCGGGAACTCCTACGAGCAGTACTTC

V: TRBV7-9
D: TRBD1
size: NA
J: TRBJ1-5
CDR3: CASSRTQGAYGNQPQHF
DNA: TGTGCCAGCAGCCGGACACAGGGGGCTTATGGCAATCAGCCCCAGCATTTT

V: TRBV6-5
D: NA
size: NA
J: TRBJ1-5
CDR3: CASIKRDSSNQPQHF
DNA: TGTGCCAGCATTAAGCGAGACAGTTCCAATCAGCCCCAGCATTTT

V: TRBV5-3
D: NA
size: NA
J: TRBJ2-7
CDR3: CARSRPQNGGYEQYF
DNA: TGTGCCAGAAGCCGTCCTCAAAACGGAGGCTACGAGCAGTACTTC

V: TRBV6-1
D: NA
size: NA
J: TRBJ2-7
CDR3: CASSDIRGIDEQYF
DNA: TGTGCCAGCAGTGATATCAGGGGTATCGACGAGCAGTACTTC

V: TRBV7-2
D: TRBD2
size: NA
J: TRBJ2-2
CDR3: CASSRDSSGRGTGELFF
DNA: TGTGCCAGCAGTCGGGACTCCAGCGGGAGAGGCACCGGGGAGCTGTTTTTT

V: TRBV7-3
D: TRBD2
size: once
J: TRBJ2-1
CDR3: CASSLEIAGGNEQFF
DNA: TGTGCCAGCAGCTTAGAGATAGCGGGAGGAAATGAGCAGTTCTTC

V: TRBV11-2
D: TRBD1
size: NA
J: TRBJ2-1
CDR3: CASSGGTGSTEQFF
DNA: TGTGCCAGCAGCGGAGGGACAGGGTCCACTGAGCAGTTCTTC

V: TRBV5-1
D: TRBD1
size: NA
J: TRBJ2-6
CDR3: CASSPGQQSSSGANVLTF
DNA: TGCGCCAGCAGCCCGGGACAGCAGTCTAGCTCTGGGGCCAACGTCCTGACTTTC

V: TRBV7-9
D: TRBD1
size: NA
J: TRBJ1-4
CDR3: CASSSGTGWDEKLFF
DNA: TGTGCCAGCAGCTCAGGGACAGGGTGGGATGAAAAACTGTTTTTT

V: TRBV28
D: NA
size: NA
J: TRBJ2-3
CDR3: CATLLPQGRSTDTQYF
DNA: TGTGCCACCCTTCTCCCCCAGGGAAGAAGCACAGATACGCAGTATTTT

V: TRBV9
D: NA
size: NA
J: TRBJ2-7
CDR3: CASSVGHTLDEQYF
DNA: TGTGCCAGCAGCGTAGGTCATACCCTCGACGAGCAGTACTTC

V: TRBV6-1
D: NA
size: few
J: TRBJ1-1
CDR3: CASSEGTVNTEAFF
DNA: TGTGCCAGCAGTGAAGGAACGGTAAACACTGAAGCTTTCTTT

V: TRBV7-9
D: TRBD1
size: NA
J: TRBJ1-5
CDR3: CASSRQGDPNQPQHF
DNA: TGTGCCAGCAGCCGACAGGGGGATCCCAATCAGCCCCAGCATTTT

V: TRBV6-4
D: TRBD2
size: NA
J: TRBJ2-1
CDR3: CASSWGLAGAGEQFF
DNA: TGTGCCAGCAGTTGGGGACTAGCGGGAGCGGGTGAGCAGTTCTTC

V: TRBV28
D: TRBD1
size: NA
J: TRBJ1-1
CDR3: CASRTGTGVGTEAFF
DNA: TGTGCCAGCCGGACCGGGACAGGGGTGGGCACTGAAGCTTTCTTT

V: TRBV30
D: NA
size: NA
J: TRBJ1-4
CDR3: CAWRGGGEKLFF
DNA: TGTGCCTGGAGGGGGGGCGGTGAAAAACTGTTTTTT

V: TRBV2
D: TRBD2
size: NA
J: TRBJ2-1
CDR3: CASRTSGYNEQFF
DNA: TGTGCCAGCAGGACTAGCGGGTACAATGAGCAGTTCTTC